This T cell receptor (beta chain) is from a study of blood T cell repertoires in COVID-19 (dated by TCRdb to about 2020). Notes on the research overall: Samples from collaborators originated in the United States, Italy and Spain and spanned both the acute and convalescent phases of COVID-19. The material from the prospective study consisted of cDNA or gDNA derived from T cells, B-cell-depleted T cells, or PBMCs. Subjects who had been exposed to COVID-19, were actively infected with it, or had recovered from it provided the deeply sampled blood TCRbeta repertoires that made up the dataset. A freely available public database, intended as a resource for researchers studying the immune response to SARS-CoV-2, is where the repertoires were released. The samples were drawn from two sources: the first 160 participants of the ongoing ImmuneRACE study, and over 950 subjects contributed by 6 global collaborators. Nearly every sample came with metadata listing a de-identified subject ID, COVID-19 status, age in years and sex. Where HLA class I and class II types were available, the types were taken from metadata supplied by the sample provider, not from assay-based typing.

The collaborating institutions used their own protocols to collect whole blood in K2EDTA tubes. For TCRbeta analysis, collaborators shipped samples in one of three forms: frozen whole blood, isolated PBMCs, or DNA extracted from either of those sample types. The immunoSEQ Assay, a bias-controlled multiplex PCR, was used to amplify TCRbeta CDR3 regions from genomic DNA. As for the original processing: The number of nucleated cells in each sample was estimated from the amplification of reference gene primers within the assay. To quantify the absolute abundance of each unique TCRbeta CDR3 rearrangement, sequence reads were collapsed and filtered. Productive Simpson clonality was computed per sample as the square root of Simpson's diversity index over productive rearrangements. TCRdb re-hosts the immuneACCESS table, in-frame sequences only. Its copies lack some clones; in the studies checked, an unresolved V gene accounts for under half of them, and the cause for the rest is not known. That table furnishes V, J and clone size, whereas the DNA furnished D and trimming. The sample table holds about 210,000 clones, of which approximately 82% were seen once. The ten largest clones take up roughly 12% of the sample.

General conclusions and limits of the study: Clinical and demographic metadata were provided uncurated, with the amount varying by source and participant.

The germline ends are 9 bases apart after V is trimmed by 1 base and J by 8 bases. Reading the germline V gene gives CDR1 SGDLS and CDR2 YYNGEE. The cysteine opens and the phenylalanine closes a CDR3 of 13 amino acids. Only the CDR3 DNA stays, 39 bases, in frame from base 1. Note on this clone: Its recognized antigen is unknown. No much larger clonotype is one base removed from it; base qualities were not supplied.

The receptor comes from a woman in her forties with acute or convalescent COVID-19. What was sequenced was peripheral blood. The chain is made from TRBV9 and TRBJ1-4; no D segment can be confidently identified. The CDR3 reads CASSVTGEEKLFF. The sequenced DNA: TGTGCCAGCAGCGTAACTGGGGAGGAAAAACTGTTTTTT.